The subject of this entry is one T cell receptor beta chain. The antigen it binds to is not known. No quality values exist for individual bases; no much larger clone is one base distant. The cohort consisted of some 730 healthy bone marrow donors. All cohort members were sampled while nominally healthy, although unrecorded immune exposures were likely present. The donor tested CMV seropositive and was one of the 289 seropositive cohort members. A peripheral blood sample was provided by each donor, and peripheral blood mononuclear cells were used for TCR beta sequencing. The Qiagen DNeasy Blood Extraction Kit was used to extract genomic DNA from the blood cell samples. To prepare the library, the immunoSEQ multiplex PCR assay was applied. For the multiplex PCR, a mixture combining 60 forward primers for TCR Vbeta segments and 13 reverse primers for TCR Jbeta segments was used. A multiplex PCR assay on genomic DNA amplified the CDR3 region of rearranged TCR beta genes. The amplified TCR beta libraries were sequenced on the Illumina HiSeq System as 87-base-pair reads. As for how the authors treated the data: A later analysis tallied around 80 million unique TCR beta chains across the 610 or so repertoires, and around 12 million of those chains were shared by two or more donors. A nearest-neighbor algorithm error-corrected the raw reads and collapsed the reads into unique sequences, merging closely related sequences to remove PCR and sequencing errors. V, D and J gene segments were assigned by aligning CDR3 sequences to IMGT reference sequences. Each retained sequence needed at least a six-nucleotide match to both a V gene segment and a J gene segment. A rearrangement counted as productive if the CDR3 had no stop codons and remained in frame with V and J, and every other rearrangement counted as non-productive. CDR3 was defined by IMGT convention, running from the second conserved V-encoded cysteine to the conserved J-encoded phenylalanine. Sequences without an unambiguous match to a single V gene segment were excluded from the earlier analysis of approximately 600 of the donors. In an earlier analysis of approximately 590 of the donors, V segments were called functional above 56.7% productive rearrangements and were called segregating when the between-donor standard deviation exceeded 5%. A statistical classification framework was built to diagnose cytomegalovirus status from the catalog of TCR beta chain sequences. V and J gene assignment, in a later analysis, came from comparing TCR nucleotide sequences with IMGT/GENE-DB human TR gene sequences. Using the TCRdist pipeline, a later analysis assigned CDR3 sequences along with most-parsimonious VDJ recombination scenarios. A later analysis defined each TCR beta chain by its CDR3 amino acid sequence plus V-gene family, and excluded reads lacking a unique V-gene family. A later analysis removed several hundred highly shared, low-generation-probability nucleotide sequences to deal with suspected cross-contamination and a sequencing artifact. For each public chain, a later analysis derived a clonal expansion index from normalized ranks of inferred template counts within each repertoire. In a later analysis, generation probabilities were computed using a VDJ recombination model fitted to out-of-frame rearrangements, and the results were checked against IGoR. In a later analysis, hypergeometric tests were used to score TCR-TCR, TCR-HLA and TCR-CMV co-occurrence, with a repertoire-size bias correction applied to TCR pairs. A later analysis estimated false discovery rates by permuting HLA or CMV assignments 20 times. In a later analysis, co-occurring TCRs were grouped using DBSCAN, with TCRdist sequence similarity added in when clustering inside HLA-allele-positive subsets. For co-occurrence clustering, repertoires with fewer than 30,000 or more than 120,000 public chains were excluded, along with about five repertoires with anomalous nucleotide sharing. As stored in TCRdb, this immuneACCESS dataset retains in-frame rearrangements with V and J assigned. A fraction of the clones does not appear; measured against another copy, unresolved V genes explain less than half of the discrepancy, and the remainder lacks a known reason. That table furnishes V, J and clone size, whereas the DNA furnished D and trimming. The sample data list fewer than 200,000 clones, and 65% to 85% of these were observed just once. 4.5% of the sample goes to the ten largest clones.

The entry originates in a study of cytomegalovirus exposure and HLA in healthy donors (dated by TCRdb to about 2017). Background for the entire study: An earlier analysis of more than 550 of the donors reported about 280 Gb of sequence data and 95 million to 140 million unique TCR beta sequences obtained from roughly 180 million T cells. Roughly 320 gigabases of sequencing data and around 80 million unique TCR sequences made up an early release that covered about 640 HLA-typed donors. Of the approximately 400 genotyped donors, around 81% fell in the genetic ancestry cluster associated with self-reported Caucasian donors. The aim of the study was to test whether cataloging public T cell receptors could identify signatures of past pathogen exposure. Using immunosequencing, the study profiled T cell repertoires from around 670 subjects and related those repertoires to cytomegalovirus serostatus. Along with the approximately 700-subject first cohort, a separate validation cohort of some 130 different subjects was used. High-throughput TCR immunosequencing, statistical association of individual TCRs with disease status, and machine learning were combined to predict cytomegalovirus infection status. A later analysis re-examined previously published TCR beta repertoires from about 700 donors and added high-resolution HLA genotyping to investigate patterns of TCR occurrence. In the later analysis, no new phenotypic data were used to find candidate immune exposures; instead, reliance was placed on TCR beta sequences and their occurrence across donors. An earlier analysis of some 500 of the donors used high-throughput TCR beta sequencing to judge whether each TCR beta V gene segment behaved as functional or pseudogenic. Donor age, sex, ethnicity and CMV serostatus were compiled together with the repertoire data. A later genetic analysis took genome-wide SNP genotypes for 398 of the 666 donors and used that subset as a discovery cohort. Every discovery cohort repertoire had been produced on one sequencing platform. HLA typing included class I and class II loci at four-digit resolution. Typing coverage differed by locus: A, B, C, DRB1 and DQB1 were typed in roughly 620-630 donors, DQA1 in about 500, DPA1 in some 570, and DPB1 in 450 to 490. Several DR-DQ haplotypes were handled as single units for association and clustering, since linkage in the cohort was strong. Across 398 genotyped donors of the cohort, an average of roughly 230,000 unique TCR beta nucleotide sequences per donor were sequenced, and around 19% of those sequences were non-productive.

The paper as a whole reports these results and caveats: In a later analysis, several top co-occurrence clusters were reported to appear linked to parvovirus B19, influenza, CMV and Epstein-Barr virus. According to a later genetic analysis, donors in an Asian-associated ancestry cluster had fewer N-insertions in productive TCRs than the approximately 630-donor mean. While some public TCRs were present in many individuals, most TCR sequences turned up only very rarely across donors. The classifier was reported to diagnose cytomegalovirus status with high specificity and sensitivity in both the original cohort and the validation cohort. In a later analysis, most CMV-associated TCR beta chains were found to appear HLA-restricted, with HLA associations seemingly driven largely by CMV exposure. Linkage disequilibrium might explain the correlated functional status among segregating V segments, but an unknown experimental factor could not be excluded. In a later genetic analysis, a missense DCLRE1C variant was associated with V-gene and J-gene trimming of TCR beta chains, and the association was replicated in an independent cohort. Some 16 rarely observed V segments, including chromosome 9 orphons, were excluded from the earlier analysis of approximately 500 of the donors because counts were too low. The study listed 170 or so TCR beta chains as associated with cytomegalovirus. Only TCR beta chains were sequenced in this cohort, and the absence of alpha or paired-chain data limited detectable features. An earlier analysis of 587 of the donors showed that most TCR beta V segments appeared in productive rearrangements either about 87% or about 30% of the time, which broadly matched IMGT annotations. A further reported finding was that TCR beta sequences accurately predicted the HLA-A and HLA-B alleles for most subjects in the first cohort. Roughly uniform sequencing depth across donors was assumed in presence/absence analyses, although this assumption may not hold. Immune exposure information for the cohort was limited to CMV serostatus. Because the 87-base-pair reads could not distinguish some IMGT-functional V segments, including TRBV6-2 and TRBV6-3, those segments were excluded. The authors suggested that the approach could potentially be extended to other disease states and immunological phenotypes. A cluster of highly shared sequence variants was judged likely to be a technical artifact of the sequencing pipeline. Assigning TCR associations to individual alleles was difficult when HLA alleles, especially DR and DQ, strongly co-occurred. Three of the identified cytomegalovirus-associated TCR beta chains were confirmed in vitro to be specific for cytomegalovirus antigens. HLA typing was unavailable for some donors at each locus, so association tests used only the typed subset. In a later analysis, more than 15,000 TCR beta sequences were associated with specific HLA alleles at a false discovery rate of 0.05. According to a later analysis, TCR association rates differed among HLA loci, with DRB1 alleles showing the most associated TCRs and HLA-C alleles showing the fewest. In a later analysis, HLA-associated TCR beta chains showed more clonal expansion and lower generation probabilities than non-associated chains that were equally common.

CDR1 and CDR2 are drawn from the germline V gene: SGHAT, FQNNGV. The CDR3 measures 16 amino acids from cysteine to phenylalanine. The read is trimmed to its CDR3 DNA, 48 bases read in frame from base 1. Trimming accounts for 2 bases at V and 0 bases at J, while the number of junction bases matched to no gene is 5. This chain joins TRBV11-2 to TRBJ2-3; 7 middle bases align to TRBD1. The TCR comes from a woman aged 45-60 years in good health and CMV-seropositive. Sequences were obtained from PBMCs. In nucleotides, the sequence is TGTGCCAGCAGCTTAAAGGGGACAGCTAGCACAGATACGCAGTATTTT. This sequence encodes CASSLKGTASTDTQYF.